This T cell receptor beta chain is from a study of beta chain features in type 1 diabetes. Overall study context: The study examined 107,917,701 sorted cells across all samples.

Blood was drawn once from each donor into heparinised tubes. The draws averaged roughly 120 mL. Of the isolated RNA, all was reverse transcribed, and so the sequenced material was expressed TCRB transcripts. Profiled with immunoSEQ multiplex PCR; TCRdb holds only in-frame clones, not every one. The sample lists under 200,000 clones; 8.1% were seen once. This clone was seen a few times. Its antigen is undetermined. Broader study findings: Within each of all four CD4+ subsets, Type 1 diabetes patients had TCRB CDR3s that were moderately but significantly shorter.

V shed 0 bases and J 4 bases; nucleotides not matched to a gene: 6. The CDR3 has 15 residues. Per the germline V gene, CDR1 is SGDLS and CDR2 is YYNGEE. The chain employs TRBV9 and TRBJ1-2; 7 bases are a match to TRBD1. The TCR sequence derives from a man aged 18 to 35 in good health. The source material was central memory CD4+ T cells from blood. The CDR3 loop reads CASSVATGASYGYTF. The DNA of the CDR3 is TGTGCCAGCAGCGTAGCTACAGGGGCCAGCTATGGCTACACCTTC. The entire variable domain, with the rest obtained from reference TRBV9 and TRBJ1-2, is as follows: DSGVTQTPKHLITATGQRVTLRCSPRSGDLSVYWYQQSLDQGLQFLIQYYNGEERAKGNILERFSAQQFPDLHSELNLSSLELGDSALYFCASSVATGASYGYTFGSGTRLTVV.